These 32 T cell receptor beta chains came from one sample sequenced in a study of T cell responses to AZD1222 COVID-19 vaccine. Generated by immunoSEQ multiplex PCR, the TCRdb table keeps only in-frame clones and is missing some. There are roughly 53,000 clones in the sample; roughly 85% occur only once, and under 25% lies in the top ten. Sequences were derived from peripheral blood, sampled on day 0 of MenACWY control vaccination. The receptors shown here come from an adult in good health.

The chain has TRBV24-1 and TRBJ2-1; 9 bases align to TRBD2. J gave up 7 bases and V 7 bases, and 7 bases lay outside the gene matches. Germline V gene sequence: CDR1 KGHDR, CDR2 SFDVKD. There are 14 residues in the CDR3. CDR3 in amino acids: CATRTSGRRNEQFF. CDR3 coding DNA: TGTGCCACCAGAACCAGCGGGAGGCGGAATGAGCAGTTCTTC.

This clone occurred a few times. The CDR3 region has the DNA TGTGCCAGCTCATTAGCGGGAGTAACAGAGACCCAGTACTTC. Translation: CASSLAGVTETQYF. The rearrangement joins TRBV18 to TRBJ2-5, with 9 bases lining up with TRBD2. With 5 bases clipped from V and 4 bases from J, the junction kept 5 bases outside the gene matches. The CDR3 runs 14 residues. CDR1 is KGHSH and CDR2 is LQKENI in the germline V gene. The full variable domain, in which reference TRBV18 and TRBJ2-5 provide the parts outside the CDR3, is NAGVMQNPRHLVRRRGQEARLRCSPMKGHSHVYWYRQLPEEGLKFMVYLQKENIIDESGMPKERFSAEFPKEGPSILRIQQVVRGDSAAYFCASSLAGVTETQYFGPGTRLLVL.

This clone was seen a handful of times. The V and J genes are TRBV5-4 and TRBJ2-1, with 12 bases matching TRBD2. This CDR3 has 17 amino acids. Germline trimming cut 4 bases from V and 8 bases from J; bases unmatched to any gene: 13. Germline-derived CDR1 and CDR2 are SGHNT and YYREEE (reference sequence). CDR3: CASSSRLAGASRDEQFF. CDR3 bases: TGTGCCAGCAGCAGCCGACTAGCGGGAGCCTCTAGGGATGAGCAGTTCTTC.

This clone was picked up a small number of times. The V and J genes are TRBV28 and TRBJ1-1, with D possibly TRBD1 on 5 matching bases. Trimming pared 5 bases from V and 5 bases from J, leaving 15 bases between. This CDR3 contains 14 residues. Germline CDR1 and CDR2: MDHEN and SYDVKM. The CDR3 spells CASSARGRGTEAFF. Written as DNA, the CDR3 is TGTGCCAGCAGTGCCCGGGGGAGGGGTACTGAAGCTTTCTTT.

This clone was seen once. This chain connects TRBV3-1 (or the pseudogene TRBV3-2) to TRBJ2-1; TRBD2 might be the D (6 bases). Germline V CDR1 and CDR2: LGHDT, YNNKEL (reference sequence). The CDR3 sequence is 14 residues long. V gave up 1 base and J gave up 8 bases, with 12 bases separating them. CDR3 bases: TGTGCCAGCAGCCAAGCGACTAGTGGGCATGAGCAGTTCTTC. It translates to CASSQATSGHEQFF.

V gene TRBV24-1 combines with J gene TRBJ2-3, with D unclear. The CDR3 spans 13 residues. Between the trimmed V and J ends, which lost 3 bases and 0 bases, there was a span of 3 bases. The V gene's germline CDR1 is KGHDR and CDR2 SFDVKD. CDR3 sequence: CATSDTSTDTQYF. DNA for the CDR3: TGTGCCACCAGTGATACTAGCACAGATACGCAGTATTTT.

The chain employs TRBV4-1 and TRBJ1-4, with D perhaps matching TRBD1 (5 bases). The V and J ends lost 0 bases and 6 bases respectively, with 11 bases between them. CDR1 is MGHRA, CDR2 YSYEKL, per germline. There are 15 residues in the CDR3. CDR3 DNA sequence: TGCGCCAGCAGCCAAGATCGTGGGGCGGATGAAAAACTGTTTTTT. This translates into CASSQDRGADEKLFF.

The V gene is TRBV6-5, the J gene TRBJ2-7; D possibly corresponds to TRBD2 (6 bases). V shed 7 bases and J shed 0 bases, with 16 bases lying between them. The CDR3 has 15 amino acids. Germline V gene lookup returns CDR1 MNHEY and CDR2 SVGAGI. Written as DNA, the CDR3 is TGTGCCAGCAAGCGGGTGACGGGGAGCTCCTACGAGCAGTACTTC. Translated, it gives CASKRVTGSSYEQYF.

This chain uses TRBV7-9 with TRBJ1-2; a possible D gene is TRBD1 (5 bases). CDR3 length equals 16 residues. In germline, CDR1 is SEHNR, CDR2 FQNEAQ (reference sequence). Trimming took 5 bases from V and 4 from J, leaving 20 bases between them. CDR3 coding DNA: TGTGCCAGCAGCCAGAGCGGGGGAATGGTCGTCTATGGCTACACCTTC. Translated: CASSQSGGMVVYGYTF.

With regard to this clone: The junction does not match germline at one end; this may be a read error. The chain joins TRBV7-7 to TRBJ2-1; no reliable D call. The CDR3 is 13 residues long. The germline V gene encodes CDR1 SSHAT and CDR2 FNYEAQ (reference sequence). The DNA for the CDR3 is TGTGCTAGCAGCGCGGATAGGGTTGGCGAGCAGTTCTTC. Its protein is CASSADRVGEQFF.

The chain is built from TRBV19 and TRBJ1-1; D gene unclear. The CDR3 contains 16 residues. Germline lookup yields CDR1 LNHDA and CDR2 SQIVND (reference sequence). Between the trimmed V and J ends, which lost 1 base and 0 bases, there was a span of 12 bases. DNA for the CDR3: TGTGCCAGTAGTATAGGAATAGGGCCCATGAACACTGAAGCTTTCTTT. Protein sequence: CASSIGIGPMNTEAFF.

This chain joins TRBV7-6 and TRBJ2-3, with 12 bases fitting TRBD2. Per germline, CDR1 SGHVS and CDR2 FNYEAQ. The V gene end was trimmed by 1 base and the J gene end by 6 bases; junction bases not matched to a gene: 5. The CDR3 length is 16 residues. In DNA, the CDR3 is TGTGCCAGCAGCTTAGGTTCTAGCGGGAGGGCGGATACGCAGTATTTT. It translates to CASSLGSSGRADTQYF.

This chain joins TRBV5-1 and TRBJ2-1, with D perhaps matching TRBD1 (6 bases). CDR3 length: 16 residues. The germline CDR1 and CDR2 sequences are SGHRS and YFSETQ. Deletions cut 0 bases from V and 9 bases from J, with 19 bases between. The CDR3 coding sequence is TGCGCCAGCAGCTTGGGGGCAGGGGCGCAATTGAGTGAGCAGTTCTTC. Translation: CASSLGAGAQLSEQFF. The full variable domain, completed using reference TRBV5-1 and TRBJ2-1, is KAGVTQTPRYLIKTRGQQVTLSCSPISGHRSVSWYQQTPGQGLQFLFEYFSETQRNKGNFPGRFSGRQFSNSRSEMNVSTLELGDSALYLCASSLGAGAQLSEQFFGPGTRLTVL.

The chain employs TRBV6-1 and TRBJ2-3; 7 bases match TRBD2. The V segment lost 1 base and the J segment 0 bases; nucleotides outside the gene matches: 1. The CDR3 loop spans 15 amino acids. Germline V CDR1 and CDR2: MNHNS, SASEGT. The CDR3 DNA reads TGTGCCAGCAGTGAAGTGGGGGGGAGCACAGATACGCAGTATTTT. Protein: CASSEVGGSTDTQYF.

The gene calls are TRBV25-1 and TRBJ1-1, with D tentatively TRBD1 (6 bases). CDR3 length: 12 residues. Germline CDR1 and CDR2: MGHDK and SYGVNS. Trimming left V 4 bases short and J 7 bases short, with 10 bases between. The CDR3 here is CASSGTGFEAFF. The CDR3 coding sequence is TGTGCCAGCAGTGGTACAGGGTTTGAAGCTTTCTTT.

V gene TRBV28 combines with J gene TRBJ1-2; 7 nucleotides agree with TRBD1. J gave up 4 bases and V 1 base, and 9 bases lay outside the gene matches. The CDR3 totals 16 residues. Germline V gene sequence: CDR1 MDHEN, CDR2 SYDVKM. CDR3 protein: CASSLSVRGGVYGYTF. Here the CDR3 DNA reads TGTGCCAGCAGTTTATCGGTCAGGGGGGGCGTCTATGGCTACACCTTC.

The chain uses TRBV12-3 or TRBV12-4 and TRBJ1-5, with a possible D match to TRBD1 (6 bases). The V end was cut by 5 bases, the J end by 3 bases, with 8 bases between. The CDR3 covers 13 residues. The CDR3 region has the DNA TGTGCCAGCAGTGGGACAAACAATCAGCCCCAGCATTTT. Its translation is CASSGTNNQPQHF.

This clone was seen once. The chain links TRBV30 to TRBJ2-1, with 10 bases fitting TRBD1. V shed 7 bases, J shed 4 bases, and the junction held 16 bases outside the gene matches. The CDR3 consists of 17 residues. Germline V gene data show CDR1 as GTSNPN and CDR2 as SVGIG (reference sequence). For the CDR3, the DNA is TGTGCCTTGACAGGGGGCGCAGGGTTACAACTATACAATGAGCAGTTCTTC. Translated: CALTGGAGLQLYNEQFF.

This clone was recorded only once. The V gene is TRBV27, the J gene TRBJ2-2; no reliable D call. Germline values: CDR1 MNHEY, CDR2 SMNVEV (reference sequence). The CDR3 sequence is 13 residues long. Trimming pared 7 bases from V and 0 bases from J, leaving 6 bases between. CDR3 loop: CASTATNTGELFF. DNA of the CDR3: TGTGCCAGCACAGCGACGAACACCGGGGAGCTGTTTTTT.

The chain links TRBV28 to TRBJ1-6; D might be TRBD1 (5 bases). The CDR3 loop spans 13 amino acids. The germline V and J ends were trimmed by 6 bases and 5 bases, with 8 bases remaining between them. From germline, CDR1 is MDHEN and CDR2 SYDVKM. CDR3 coding DNA: TGTGCCAGCAGCGGACATAATAATTCACCCCTCCACTTT. This translates into CASSGHNNSPLHF.

This chain links TRBV7-2 with TRBJ1-6; 7 bases agree with TRBD1. The V gene end was trimmed by 5 bases and the J gene end by 6 bases; junction bases not matched to a gene: 7. Germline CDR1 and CDR2: SGHTA and FQGNSA. CDR3 length: 15 residues. Written as DNA, the CDR3 is TGTGCCAGCAGCCTAGGACAGGCACGTAATTCACCCCTCCACTTT. Translation: CASSLGQARNSPLHF. The whole variable domain, filled in from reference TRBV7-2 and TRBJ1-6, reads GAGVSQSPSNKVTEKGKDVELRCDPISGHTALYWYRQSLGQGLEFLIYFQGNSAPDKSGLPSDRFSAERTGGSVSTLTIQRTQQEDSAVYLCASSLGQARNSPLHFGNGTRLTVT.

This rearrangement joins TRBV19 to TRBJ1-1, with D tentatively TRBD1 (5 bases). Germline loops: CDR1 LNHDA, CDR2 SQIVND (reference sequence). V shed 2 bases and J shed 1 base, with 8 bases lying between them. The CDR3 has 14 amino acids. In DNA form, the CDR3 reads TGTGCCAGTAGTATAAGTACAGGGAACACTGAAGCTTTCTTT. This encodes CASSISTGNTEAFF.

The rearrangement joins TRBV25-1 to TRBJ1-1, with D possibly TRBD1 on 6 matching bases. V lost 6 bases to trimming and J lost 1 base, with 12 bases between them. Germline CDR1 MGHDK, CDR2 SYGVNS. The CDR3 contains 14 residues. The CDR3 DNA sequence: TGTGCCAGCAGGCATACAGGGAAGAACACTGAAGCTTTCTTT. Residues: CASRHTGKNTEAFF.

The chain links TRBV28 to TRBJ2-7; tentative D call: TRBD2 (5 bases). The V gene's germline CDR1 is MDHEN and CDR2 SYDVKM. The CDR3 length is 14 residues. V gave up 7 bases and J gave up 3 bases, with 16 bases separating them. The CDR3 DNA reads as TGTGCCAGCACGATAAACAGCGGATTCTACGAGCAGTACTTC. Amino acid sequence: CASTINSGFYEQYF.

In this sample, this clone turned up a few times. This chain connects TRBV7-2 to TRBJ1-2; 7 nucleotides match TRBD1. J lost 8 bases, V lost 0 bases, and 6 bases had no gene match. Germline CDR1 reads SGHTA; CDR2 reads FQGNSA. This CDR3 has 14 residues. The CDR3 loop is CASSLARQGRGYTF. As DNA, the CDR3 is TGTGCCAGCAGCTTAGCCCGACAGGGCCGAGGCTACACCTTC.

CDR3 DNA: TGCGCCAGCAGCTTCAGGAGTAACTATGGCTACACCTTC. The encoded protein is CASSFRSNYGYTF. The chain employs TRBV5-1 and TRBJ1-2; D remains unclear. The CDR3 spans 13 residues. Germline V gene sequence: CDR1 SGHRS, CDR2 YFSETQ. Trimming took 2 bases from V and 1 from J, leaving 6 bases between them.

The chain employs TRBV7-2 and TRBJ1-2; perhaps TRBD1 as D (5 bases). CDR1 and CDR2 from the germline V gene are SGHTA and FQGNSA. Deletions cut 4 bases from V and 3 bases from J, with 12 bases between. The CDR3 contains 14 residues. CDR3 bases: TGTGCCAGCAGCTCTCTAGACAGAGACTATGGCTACACCTTC. This translates into CASSSLDRDYGYTF.

The genes are TRBV5-1 and TRBJ1-3; D is undetermined. The CDR3 has 13 amino acids. CDR1 is SGHRS, CDR2 YFSETQ, per germline. V lost 4 bases to trimming and J lost 2 bases, with 7 bases between them. CDR3 nucleotide sequence: TGCGCCAGCAGCGAGGGCCCTGGAAACACCATATATTTT. It specifies CASSEGPGNTIYF.

This clone was counted a few times. Distinct nucleotide sequences in the sample also encode this CDR3. The chain joins TRBV19 to TRBJ1-5, with D unresolved. The length of the CDR3 is 15 residues. From germline, CDR1 is LNHDA and CDR2 SQIVND (reference sequence). The V end was cut by 3 bases, the J end by 2 bases, with 11 bases between. CDR3 bases: TGTGCCAGTAGTATTTTGGGTGGGGGCAATCAGCCCCAGCATTTT. It codes for CASSILGGGNQPQHF.

The rearrangement uses TRBV3-1 (or the pseudogene TRBV3-2) and TRBJ2-7; perhaps TRBD2 as D (6 bases). CDR3 length: 15 residues. V was clipped by 2 bases and J by 4 bases, with 15 bases between them. Per the germline V gene, CDR1 is LGHDT and CDR2 is YNNKEL (reference sequence). CDR3 coding DNA: TGTGCCAGCAGCCAAATGGCGGGACCCCTTTACGAGCAGTACTTC. Translated, it gives CASSQMAGPLYEQYF.

This clone was counted once. This chain links TRBV12-2 with TRBJ2-7. TRBV12-2 is a pseudogene segment. The CDR3 is 16 residues long. Written as DNA, the CDR3 is TGTGCAAGTCGCTTAGTGTTTAGACGTACACCCTACGAGCAGTACTTC. Encoded protein: CASRLVFRRTPYEQYF.

The V gene is TRBV7-6, the J gene TRBJ2-7; 9 bases match TRBD1. Losses at the gene ends were 2 bases for V and 3 bases for J; bases not matched to a gene: 5. The CDR3 is 15 amino acids. Germline V gene lookup returns CDR1 SGHVS and CDR2 FNYEAQ. CDR3 bases: TGTGCCAGCAGCTTAAACTGGGACAGGGTCTACGAGCAGTACTTC. Amino acid sequence: CASSLNWDRVYEQYF.